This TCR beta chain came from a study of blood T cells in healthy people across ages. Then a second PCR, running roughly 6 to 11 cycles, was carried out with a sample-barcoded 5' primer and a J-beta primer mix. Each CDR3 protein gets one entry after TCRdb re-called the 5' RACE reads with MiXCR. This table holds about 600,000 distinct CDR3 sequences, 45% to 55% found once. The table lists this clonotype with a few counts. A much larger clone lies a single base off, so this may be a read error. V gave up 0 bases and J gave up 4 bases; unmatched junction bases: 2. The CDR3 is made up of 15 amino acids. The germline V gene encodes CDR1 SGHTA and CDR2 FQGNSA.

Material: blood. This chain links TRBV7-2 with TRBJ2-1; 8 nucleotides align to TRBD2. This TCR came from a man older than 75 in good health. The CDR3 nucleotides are TGTGCCAGCAGCTTAGCGTGCGGGGGGTACAATGAGCAGTTCTTC. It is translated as CASSLACGGYNEQFF. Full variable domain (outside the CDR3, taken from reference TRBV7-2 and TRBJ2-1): GAGVSQSPSNKVTEKGKDVELRCDPISGHTALYWYRQSLGQGLEFLIYFQGNSAPDKSGLPSDRFSAERTGGSVSTLTIQRTQQEDSAVYLCASSLACGGYNEQFFGPGTRLTVL.